The 20 T cell receptor beta chains reported below all come from one sample, sequenced in a study of blood T cell repertoires in COVID-19. Here immunoSEQ multiplex PCR was the method, and the copy in TCRdb shows in-frame clones only, minus some. The data contain about 110,000 clones, roughly 85% of them seen just once; the ten biggest clones take up 2.4%. The material sequenced was peripheral blood. All receptors derive from a human donor in a cohort sampled during active COVID-19.

The gene calls are TRBV5-1 and TRBJ2-2, with TRBD2 matching over 7 bases. Losses at the gene ends were 0 bases for V and 9 bases for J; bases not matched to a gene: 11. This CDR3 region has 16 residues. Looked up from germline, CDR1 is SGHRS and CDR2 is YFSETQ. The CDR3 sequence: CASSLAFGERGRELFF. As DNA, the CDR3 is TGCGCCAGCAGCTTGGCTTTCGGGGAGCGGGGCCGGGAGCTGTTTTTT.

V is TRBV7-9 and J is TRBJ1-1; D remains unclear. Trimming pared 9 bases from V and 1 base from J, leaving 9 bases between. The length of the CDR3 is 12 residues. Per the germline V gene, CDR1 is SEHNR and CDR2 is FQNEAQ (reference sequence). The CDR3 nucleotides read TGTGCCAGTAGGAGAGAGAACACTGAAGCTTTCTTT. It encodes CASRRENTEAFF.

The rearrangement joins TRBV19 to TRBJ1-1, with D perhaps TRBD1 (6 bases). Per germline, CDR1 LNHDA and CDR2 SQIVND (reference sequence). The CDR3 extends over 12 amino acids. The germline V and J ends were trimmed by 4 bases and 4 bases, with 7 bases remaining between them. CDR3 DNA: TGTGCCAGTAGTACAGGGGTCACTGAAGCTTTCTTT. Amino acid sequence: CASSTGVTEAFF.

The chain recombines TRBV6-2 or TRBV6-3 with TRBJ1-3; TRBD1 matches at 10 bases. Germline-derived CDR1 and CDR2 are MNHEY and SVGEGT. The junction had 3 bases not matched to a gene; V was cut back by 5 bases and J by 2 bases. This CDR3 is built from 15 residues. The CDR3 is CASSRQGAAGNTIYF. CDR3 sequence (DNA): TGTGCCAGCAGTCGACAGGGGGCGGCTGGAAACACCATATATTTT.

This chain connects TRBV5-1 to TRBJ1-4; TRBD1 is a possible D gene (5 bases). In germline, CDR1 is SGHRS, CDR2 YFSETQ. The V end was cut by 4 bases, the J end by 8 bases, with 15 bases between. The CDR3 consists of 14 residues. DNA for the CDR3: TGCGCCAGCAGCCCTTCTGGACAAGGGGAAAAACTGTTTTTT. This gives the protein CASSPSGQGEKLFF.

The sample holds one count of this clone. The V and J genes are TRBV15 and TRBJ2-5; D gene unclear. The V gene's germline CDR1 is LNHNV and CDR2 YYDKDF (reference sequence). Trimming removed 0 bases from V and 5 bases from J, with 13 bases in between. The CDR3 consists of 15 residues. CDR3 bases: TGTGCCACCAGCAGAGATCTAGGTATTGGGGAGACCCAGTACTTC. Translation: CATSRDLGIGETQYF.

This chain links TRBV4-1 with TRBJ2-2; TRBD1 matches at 8 bases. CDR3 length: 16 amino acids. Germline values: CDR1 MGHRA, CDR2 YSYEKL. V gave up 1 base and J gave up 7 bases; unmatched junction bases: 8. The CDR3 loop reads CASSQVRDRGGGELFF. The CDR3 DNA reads as TGCGCCAGCAGCCAAGTTCGCGACAGGGGCGGCGGGGAGCTGTTTTTT.

V usage is TRBV27 and J usage is TRBJ2-1, with 7 bases identical to TRBD1. CDR1 MNHEY and CDR2 SMNVEV come from the germline V gene (reference sequence). V dropped 7 bases and J dropped 10; count of bases not matched to a gene: 4. The CDR3 spans 11 residues. The CDR3 protein is CASIRGQEQFF. In DNA, the CDR3 is TGTGCCAGCATACGGGGACAGGAGCAGTTCTTC.

This clone was seen only a few times. The rearrangement links TRBV5-1 to TRBJ2-7; 7 bases line up with TRBD1. The length of the CDR3 is 15 residues. Germline V lookup: CDR1 SGHRS, CDR2 YFSETQ. After removal of 4 bases from V and 0 bases from J, the junction contained 7 bases not matched to a gene. CDR3 sequence (DNA): TGCGCCAGCAGCCACGGGACAGTAAGCTCCTACGAGCAGTACTTC. Translated: CASSHGTVSSYEQYF.

The table lists this clone with a count of one. The chain combines TRBV2 with TRBJ2-7, with 9 bases aligning to TRBD1. The CDR3 has 16 residues. The junction had 15 bases not matched to a gene; V was cut back by 8 bases and J by 4 bases. Germline V gives CDR1 SNHLY, CDR2 FYNNEI. DNA for the CDR3: TGTGCCAGCGTCGGGGACAGGGCCCGGTTGAGTTACGAGCAGTACTTC. It encodes CASVGDRARLSYEQYF.

The genes are TRBV5-1 and TRBJ2-7, with 9 nucleotides matching TRBD1. This CDR3 has 14 residues. V shed 3 bases and J 2 bases; nucleotides not matched to a gene: 3. Germline CDR1 and CDR2: SGHRS and YFSETQ. CDR3 nucleotide sequence: TGCGCCAGCAGCTCGGGACAGGGAGCCTACGAGCAGTACTTC. As protein: CASSSGQGAYEQYF.

The rearrangement joins TRBV3-1 (or the pseudogene TRBV3-2) to TRBJ2-3; 11 nucleotides agree with TRBD2. The CDR3 extends over 17 amino acids. CDR1 LGHDT and CDR2 YNNKEL come from the germline V gene (reference sequence). J was trimmed by 3 bases and V by 4 bases; bases with no gene match: 9. Here the CDR3 reads CASSRHTSGRGTDTQYF. Here the CDR3 DNA reads TGTGCCAGCAGCCGCCACACTAGCGGGAGAGGAACAGATACGCAGTATTTT.

The rearrangement links TRBV5-4 to TRBJ2-3; 11 positions agree with TRBD2. The germline CDR1 and CDR2 sequences are SGHNT and YYREEE (reference sequence). The CDR3 contains 18 residues. With V trimmed by 4 bases and J by 5 bases, 15 bases remained unmatched. CDR3 region: CASSRTSGGALGLDTQYF. The CDR3 DNA is TGTGCCAGCAGCCGTACTAGCGGGGGAGCCCTCGGTCTAGATACGCAGTATTTT.

In this sample, this clone turned up once. The chain combines TRBV2 with TRBJ1-2; 9 bases are a match to TRBD1. After removal of 6 bases from V and 8 bases from J, the junction contained 7 bases not matched to a gene. The CDR3 runs 13 residues. Germline lookup yields CDR1 SNHLY and CDR2 FYNNEI. The DNA for the CDR3 is TGTGCCAGCAGCCCCGGGACAGGGAACGGCTACACCTTC. This translates into CASSPGTGNGYTF.

This clone is a singleton in its sample. The chain employs TRBV7-9 and TRBJ2-3, with D tentatively TRBD1 (7 bases). CDR3 length: 15 amino acids. CDR1 and CDR2 (germline): SEHNR, FQNEAQ (reference sequence). V lost 0 bases to trimming and J lost 4 bases, with 11 bases between them. The CDR3 loop reads CASSLAEGAPDTQYF. The CDR3 DNA reads TGTGCCAGCAGCTTAGCGGAGGGGGCCCCAGATACGCAGTATTTT. Full variable domain (remainder filled in from reference TRBV7-9 and TRBJ2-3): DTGVSQNPRHKITKRGQNVTFRCDPISEHNRLYWYRQTLGQGPEFLTYFQNEAQLEKSRLLSDRFSAERPKGSFSTLEIQRTEQGDSAMYLCASSLAEGAPDTQYFGPGTRLTVL.

The J gene is TRBJ2-7, the V gene TRBV2, with 7 bases fitting TRBD2. The CDR3 is 15 residues long. Germline loops: CDR1 SNHLY, CDR2 FYNNEI. V shed 6 bases, J shed 1 base, and the junction held 9 bases outside the gene matches. The CDR3 DNA sequence: TGTGCCAGCAGGCCCGGGGGGAGGATGTCCTACGAGCAGTACTTC. This gives the protein CASRPGGRMSYEQYF.

The J gene is TRBJ2-1, the V gene TRBV4-1; 12 bases are a match to TRBD1. Unmatched junction bases numbered 8, after V lost 3 bases and J lost 2 bases. The germline CDR1 and CDR2 sequences are MGHRA and YSYEKL. The CDR3 is made up of 18 amino acids. CDR3 region: CASSQGTGGKRTYNEQFF. In nucleotides, the CDR3 is TGCGCCAGCAGCCAGGGGACAGGGGGCAAGCGGACCTACAATGAGCAGTTCTTC.

The CDR3 here is CASSLTGLNYNEQFF. In DNA form, the CDR3 reads TGTGCCAGCAGTCTCACAGGGCTCAACTACAATGAGCAGTTCTTC. J is TRBJ2-1 and V is TRBV27; D perhaps matches TRBD1 (6 bases). Germline loops: CDR1 MNHEY, CDR2 SMNVEV (reference sequence). The CDR3 loop spans 15 amino acids. With 5 bases removed from V and 3 bases from J, the gap between germline ends came to 14 bases.

V gene TRBV14 combines with J gene TRBJ2-7; D uncertain. V was trimmed by 4 bases and J by 2 bases, leaving 15 bases between them. Germline loops: CDR1 SGHDN, CDR2 FVKESK. This CDR3 has 15 amino acids. For the CDR3, the DNA is TGTGCCAGCAGCCGCTCCAGCGCCCCGACCTACGAGCAGTACTTC. It yields the protein CASSRSSAPTYEQYF.

The chain links TRBV9 to TRBJ1-6; 8 nucleotides align to TRBD1. Per germline, CDR1 SGDLS and CDR2 YYNGEE. Losses at the gene ends were 0 bases for V and 8 bases for J; bases not matched to a gene: 4. This CDR3 region has 15 residues. The DNA for the CDR3 is TGTGCCAGCAGCGTAGGCGACAGGGGACATTCACCCCTCCACTTT. The encoded protein is CASSVGDRGHSPLHF.